This T cell receptor (beta chain) was retrieved from a study of cytomegalovirus exposure and HLA in healthy donors. The PCR was carried out with 60 Vbeta primers and 13 Jbeta primers. Method: immunoSEQ multiplex PCR; TCRdb's copy keeps in-frame clones and lacks some. The sample holds 69,000 or so clones, about 70% seen once. The TCR originated in a man in his late teens or twenties in good health and CMV-seronegative. What was sequenced was PBMCs.

The CDR3 sequence is CASSAMGLNSYEQYF. The CDR3 nucleotides read TGTGCCAGCAGCGCCATGGGACTTAACTCCTACGAGCAGTACTTC. The chain has TRBV27 and TRBJ2-7; tentatively, D is TRBD2 (6 bases). The V gene lost 6 bases and the J gene lost 0 bases, with 15 bases spanning the gap. The CDR3 runs 15 residues. Germline V CDR1 and CDR2: MNHEY, SMNVEV (reference sequence).